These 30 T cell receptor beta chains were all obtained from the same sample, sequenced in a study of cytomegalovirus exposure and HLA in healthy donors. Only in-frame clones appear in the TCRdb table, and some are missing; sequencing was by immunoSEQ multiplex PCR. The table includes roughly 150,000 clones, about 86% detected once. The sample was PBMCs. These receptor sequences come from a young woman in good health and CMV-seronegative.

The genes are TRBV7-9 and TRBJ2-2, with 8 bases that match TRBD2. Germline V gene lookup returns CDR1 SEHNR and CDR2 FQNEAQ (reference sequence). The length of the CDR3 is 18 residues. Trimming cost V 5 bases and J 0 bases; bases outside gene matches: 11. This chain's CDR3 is CASSTPRGGPPNTGELFF. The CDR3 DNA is TGTGCCAGCAGCACACCCCGGGGGGGACCTCCGAACACCGGGGAGCTGTTTTTT.

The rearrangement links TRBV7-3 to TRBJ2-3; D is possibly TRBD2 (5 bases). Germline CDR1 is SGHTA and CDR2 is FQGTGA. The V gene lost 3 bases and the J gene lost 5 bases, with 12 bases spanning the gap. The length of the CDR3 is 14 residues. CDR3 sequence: CASSFGVEGDTQYF. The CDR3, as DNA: TGTGCCAGCAGCTTCGGGGTAGAGGGAGATACGCAGTATTTT.

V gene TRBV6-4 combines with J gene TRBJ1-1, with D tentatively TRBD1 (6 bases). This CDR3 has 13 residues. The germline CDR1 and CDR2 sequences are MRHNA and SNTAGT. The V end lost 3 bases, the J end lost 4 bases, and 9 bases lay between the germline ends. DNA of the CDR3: TGTGCCAGCAGTGAGCAGGGGAGCACTGAAGCTTTCTTT. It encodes CASSEQGSTEAFF.

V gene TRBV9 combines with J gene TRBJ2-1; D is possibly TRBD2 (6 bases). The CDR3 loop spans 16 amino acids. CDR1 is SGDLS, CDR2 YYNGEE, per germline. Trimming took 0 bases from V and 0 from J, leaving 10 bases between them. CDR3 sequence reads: CASSVDGSISYNEQFF. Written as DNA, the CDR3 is TGTGCCAGCAGCGTAGACGGGAGCATCTCCTACAATGAGCAGTTCTTC. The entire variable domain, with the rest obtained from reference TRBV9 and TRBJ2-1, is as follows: DSGVTQTPKHLITATGQRVTLRCSPRSGDLSVYWYQQSLDQGLQFLIQYYNGEERAKGNILERFSAQQFPDLHSELNLSSLELGDSALYFCASSVDGSISYNEQFFGPGTRLTVL.

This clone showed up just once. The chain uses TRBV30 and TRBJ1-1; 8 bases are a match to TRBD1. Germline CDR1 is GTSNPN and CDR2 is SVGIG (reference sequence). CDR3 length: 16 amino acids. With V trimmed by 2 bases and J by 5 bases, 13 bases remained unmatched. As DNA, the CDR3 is TGTGCCTGGAGTAGGGGGACAGGCGGGGGAAGAACTGAAGCTTTCTTT. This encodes CAWSRGTGGGRTEAFF.

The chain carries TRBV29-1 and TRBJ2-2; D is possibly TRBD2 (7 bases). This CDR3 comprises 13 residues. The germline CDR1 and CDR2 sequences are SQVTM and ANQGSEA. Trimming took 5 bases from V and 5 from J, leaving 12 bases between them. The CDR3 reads CSVRGAGTGELFF. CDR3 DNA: TGCAGCGTTCGGGGGGCAGGGACCGGGGAGCTGTTTTTT.

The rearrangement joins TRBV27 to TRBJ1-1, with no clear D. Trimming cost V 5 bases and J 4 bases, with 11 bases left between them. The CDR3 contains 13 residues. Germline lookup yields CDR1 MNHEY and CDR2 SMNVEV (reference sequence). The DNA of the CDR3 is TGTGCCAGCAGTCTCGTCGAGGGCACTGAAGCTTTCTTT. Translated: CASSLVEGTEAFF.

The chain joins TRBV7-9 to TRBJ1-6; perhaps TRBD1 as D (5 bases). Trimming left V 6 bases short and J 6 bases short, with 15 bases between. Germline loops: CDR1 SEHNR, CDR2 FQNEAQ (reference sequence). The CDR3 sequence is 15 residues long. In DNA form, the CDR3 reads TGTGCCAGCAGGCCGCGAGGGACTATTAATTCACCCCTCCACTTT. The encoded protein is CASRPRGTINSPLHF.

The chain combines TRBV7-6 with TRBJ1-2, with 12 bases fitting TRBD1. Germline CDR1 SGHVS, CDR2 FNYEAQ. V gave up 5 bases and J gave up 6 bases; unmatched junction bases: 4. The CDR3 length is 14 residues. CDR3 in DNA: TGTGCCAGCAGCCCGGGACAGGGGGCGCATGGCTACACCTTC. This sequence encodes CASSPGQGAHGYTF.

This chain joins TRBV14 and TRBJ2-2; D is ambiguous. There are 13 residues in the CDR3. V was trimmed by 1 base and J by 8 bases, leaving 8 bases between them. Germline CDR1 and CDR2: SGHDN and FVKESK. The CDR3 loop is CASSQVLSGELFF. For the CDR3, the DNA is TGTGCCAGCAGCCAAGTTCTTTCGGGGGAGCTGTTTTTT.

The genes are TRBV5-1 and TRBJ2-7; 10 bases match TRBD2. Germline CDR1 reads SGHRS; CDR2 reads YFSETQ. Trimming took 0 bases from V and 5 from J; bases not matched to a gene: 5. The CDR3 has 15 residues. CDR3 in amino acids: CASSLEAGGPDEQYF. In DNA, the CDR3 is TGCGCCAGCAGCTTGGAAGCGGGGGGGCCGGACGAGCAGTACTTC. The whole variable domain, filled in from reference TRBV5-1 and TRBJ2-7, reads KAGVTQTPRYLIKTRGQQVTLSCSPISGHRSVSWYQQTPGQGLQFLFEYFSETQRNKGNFPGRFSGRQFSNSRSEMNVSTLELGDSALYLCASSLEAGGPDEQYFGPGTRLTVT.

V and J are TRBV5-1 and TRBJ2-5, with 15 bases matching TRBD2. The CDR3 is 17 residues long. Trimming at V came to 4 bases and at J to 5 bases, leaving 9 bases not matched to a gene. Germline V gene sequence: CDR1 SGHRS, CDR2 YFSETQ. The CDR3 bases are TGCGCCAGCAGCCTCAGGACTAGCGGGAGGGCCGAGGAGACCCAGTACTTC. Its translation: CASSLRTSGRAEETQYF.

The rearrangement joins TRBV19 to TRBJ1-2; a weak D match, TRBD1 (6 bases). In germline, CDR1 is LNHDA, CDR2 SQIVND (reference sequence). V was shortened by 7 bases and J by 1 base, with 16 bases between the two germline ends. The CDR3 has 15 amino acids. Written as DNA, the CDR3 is TGTGCCAGTACCCCGACAGGCCAATATAACTATGGCTACACCTTC. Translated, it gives CASTPTGQYNYGYTF.

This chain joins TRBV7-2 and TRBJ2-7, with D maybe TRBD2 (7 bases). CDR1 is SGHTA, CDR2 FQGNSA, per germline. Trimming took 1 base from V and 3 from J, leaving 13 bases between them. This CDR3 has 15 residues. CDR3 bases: TGTGCCAGCAGCTTAGATGAGGGGGGGTTCTACGAGCAGTACTTC. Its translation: CASSLDEGGFYEQYF. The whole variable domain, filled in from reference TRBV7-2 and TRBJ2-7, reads GAGVSQSPSNKVTEKGKDVELRCDPISGHTALYWYRQSLGQGLEFLIYFQGNSAPDKSGLPSDRFSAERTGGSVSTLTIQRTQQEDSAVYLCASSLDEGGFYEQYFGPGTRLTVT.

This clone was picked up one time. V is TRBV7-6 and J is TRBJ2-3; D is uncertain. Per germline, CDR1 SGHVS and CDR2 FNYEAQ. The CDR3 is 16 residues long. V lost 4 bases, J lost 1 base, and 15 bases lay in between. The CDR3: CASSSRGGVGTDTQYF. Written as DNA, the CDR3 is TGTGCCAGCAGCTCCCGCGGCGGCGTTGGCACAGATACGCAGTATTTT.

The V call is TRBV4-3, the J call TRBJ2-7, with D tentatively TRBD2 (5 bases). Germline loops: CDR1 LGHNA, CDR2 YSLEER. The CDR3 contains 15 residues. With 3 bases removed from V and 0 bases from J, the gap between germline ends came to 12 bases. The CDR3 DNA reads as TGCGCCAGCAGCCACCTAGCCCAGGCCTCCTACGAGCAGTACTTC. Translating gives CASSHLAQASYEQYF.

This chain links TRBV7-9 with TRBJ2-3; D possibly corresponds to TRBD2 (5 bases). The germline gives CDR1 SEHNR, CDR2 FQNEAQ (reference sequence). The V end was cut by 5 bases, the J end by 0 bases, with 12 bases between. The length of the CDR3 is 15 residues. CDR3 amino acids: CASSLGNYSTDTQYF. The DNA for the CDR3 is TGTGCCAGCAGCCTCGGGAATTATAGCACAGATACGCAGTATTTT.

The CDR3 DNA is TGTGCCAGCAGTTTCAGGGGTGAGCAGTTCTTC. Protein sequence: CASSFRGEQFF. This chain uses TRBV5-4 with TRBJ2-1, with D maybe TRBD1 (6 bases). V lost 5 bases and J 9 bases, leaving 9 bases between the germline ends. The V gene's germline CDR1 is SGHNT and CDR2 YYREEE (reference sequence). The CDR3 runs 11 residues.

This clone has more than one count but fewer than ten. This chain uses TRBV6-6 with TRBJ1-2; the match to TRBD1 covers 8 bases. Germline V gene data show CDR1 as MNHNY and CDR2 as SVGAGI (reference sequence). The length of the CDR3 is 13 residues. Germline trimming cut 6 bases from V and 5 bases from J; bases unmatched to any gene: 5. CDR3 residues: CASSQGQAYGYTF. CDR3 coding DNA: TGTGCCAGCAGCCAGGGACAGGCTTATGGCTACACCTTC.

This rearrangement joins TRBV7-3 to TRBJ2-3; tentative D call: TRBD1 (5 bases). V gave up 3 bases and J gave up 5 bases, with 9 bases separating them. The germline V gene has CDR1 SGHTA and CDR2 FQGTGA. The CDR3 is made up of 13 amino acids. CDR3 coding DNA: TGTGCCAGCAGCTTGACAGAAAAAGATACGCAGTATTTT. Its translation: CASSLTEKDTQYF.

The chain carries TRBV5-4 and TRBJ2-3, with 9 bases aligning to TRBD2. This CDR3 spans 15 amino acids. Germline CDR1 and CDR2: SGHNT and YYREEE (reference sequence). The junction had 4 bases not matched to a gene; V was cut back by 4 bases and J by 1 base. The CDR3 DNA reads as TGTGCCAGCAGCCATAGCGGGGGCCGCACAGATACGCAGTATTTT. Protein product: CASSHSGGRTDTQYF. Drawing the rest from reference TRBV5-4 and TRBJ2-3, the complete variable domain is ETGVTQSPTHLIKTRGQQVTLRCSSQSGHNTVSWYQQALGQGPQFIFQYYREEENGRGNFPPRFSGLQFPNYSSELNVNALELDDSALYLCASSHSGGRTDTQYFGPGTRLTVL.

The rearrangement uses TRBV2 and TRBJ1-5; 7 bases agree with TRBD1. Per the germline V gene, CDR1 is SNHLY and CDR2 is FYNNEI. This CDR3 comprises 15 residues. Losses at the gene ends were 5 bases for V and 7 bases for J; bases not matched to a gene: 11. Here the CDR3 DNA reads TGTGCCAGCAGTATAGACAGGGCACCAAGGCAGCCCCAGCATTTT. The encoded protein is CASSIDRAPRQPQHF.

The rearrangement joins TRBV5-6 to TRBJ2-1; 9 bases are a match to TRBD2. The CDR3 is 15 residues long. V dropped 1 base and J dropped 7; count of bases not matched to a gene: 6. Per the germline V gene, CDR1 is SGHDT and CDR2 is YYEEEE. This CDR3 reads CASSLMLAGFNEQFF. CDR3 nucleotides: TGTGCCAGCAGCTTGATGCTAGCGGGATTTAATGAGCAGTTCTTC.

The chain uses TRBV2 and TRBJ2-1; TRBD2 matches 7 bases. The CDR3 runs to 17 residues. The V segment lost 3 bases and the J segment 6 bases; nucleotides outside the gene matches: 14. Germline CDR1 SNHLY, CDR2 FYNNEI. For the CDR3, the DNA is TGTGCCAGCAGTGAGAGGTTACTAGCGACCGTTGTCAATGAGCAGTTCTTC. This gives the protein CASSERLLATVVNEQFF.

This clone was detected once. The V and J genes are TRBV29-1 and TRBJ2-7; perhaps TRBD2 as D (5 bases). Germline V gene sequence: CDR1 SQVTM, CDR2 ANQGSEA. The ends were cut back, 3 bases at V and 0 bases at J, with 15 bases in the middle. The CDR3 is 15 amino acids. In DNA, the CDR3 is TGCAGCGTTGATTTCCGGACTTCGAGCTCCTACGAGCAGTACTTC. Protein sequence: CSVDFRTSSSYEQYF.

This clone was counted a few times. The CDR3 loop is CASSLSRASDEQYF. The DNA of the CDR3 is TGTGCCAGCAGCTTATCGAGGGCAAGCGACGAGCAGTACTTC. The genes are TRBV7-3 and TRBJ2-7, with D possibly TRBD2 on 5 matching bases. Trimming cost V 2 bases and J 5 bases, with 13 bases left between them. The CDR3 runs to 14 residues. CDR1 and CDR2 from the germline V gene are SGHTA and FQGTGA.

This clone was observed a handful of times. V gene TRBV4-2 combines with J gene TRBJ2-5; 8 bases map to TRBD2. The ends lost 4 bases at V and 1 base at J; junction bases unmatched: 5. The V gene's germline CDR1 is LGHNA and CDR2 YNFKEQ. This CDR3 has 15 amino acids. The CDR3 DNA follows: TGTGCCAGCAGCCTAGGGACTAGGGGCCAAGAGACCCAGTACTTC. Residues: CASSLGTRGQETQYF.

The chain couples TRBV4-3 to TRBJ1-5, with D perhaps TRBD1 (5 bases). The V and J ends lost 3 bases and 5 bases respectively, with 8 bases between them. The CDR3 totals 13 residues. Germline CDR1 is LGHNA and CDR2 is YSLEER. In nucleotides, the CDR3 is TGCGCCAGCAGCCAGGCGACAGATCAGCCCCAGCATTTT. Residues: CASSQATDQPQHF.

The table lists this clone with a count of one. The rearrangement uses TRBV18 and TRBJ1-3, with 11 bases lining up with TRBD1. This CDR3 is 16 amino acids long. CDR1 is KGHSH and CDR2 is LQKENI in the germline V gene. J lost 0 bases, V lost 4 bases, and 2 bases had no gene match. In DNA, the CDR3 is TGTGCCAGCTCACGTGGACAGGGGGCCTCTGGAAACACCATATATTTT. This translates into CASSRGQGASGNTIYF.

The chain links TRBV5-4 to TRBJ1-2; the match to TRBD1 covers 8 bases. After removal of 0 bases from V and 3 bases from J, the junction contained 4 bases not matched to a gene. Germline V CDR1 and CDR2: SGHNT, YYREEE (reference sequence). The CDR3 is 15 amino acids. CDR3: CASSLGTGGDYGYTF. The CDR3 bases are TGTGCCAGCAGCTTGGGAACAGGGGGAGACTATGGCTACACCTTC.